The T cell receptor (beta chain) under discussion was sequenced for a study of blood T cells in healthy people across ages. Whole-study results and caveats: Per million T cells, TCR beta diversity dropped roughly linearly as age increased. CMV status of donors was unknown, possibly confounding expanded clonotype changes. Relative to aged donors, long-lived donors carried more naive CD4+ cells and displayed higher diversity.

With 6 bases removed from V and 2 bases from J, the gap between germline ends came to 16 bases. The CDR3 spans 15 residues. CDR1 and CDR2 (germline): KGHSH, LQKENI. The authors ran a second PCR of 7 to 11 cycles using a sample-barcoded 5' primer and a J-beta primer mix. Researchers report that a template-switch adaptor with 12 random nucleotides tagged each cDNA molecule. TCRdb re-called the 5' RACE reads through MiXCR, storing one row per CDR3 protein. Among about 940,000 distinct CDR3 sequences listed, roughly 43% were seen once. Comment on this clonotype: Antigen unknown.

The receptor was isolated from a young man in good health. Material: blood. This sequence joins TRBV18 and TRBJ1-2, with unresolved D. Written as DNA, the CDR3 is TGTGCCAGCTCCCCCAGCCCGGGATTCAACTATGGCTACACCTTC. Amino acids: CASSPSPGFNYGYTF. Full variable domain (remainder filled in from reference TRBV18 and TRBJ1-2): NAGVMQNPRHLVRRRGQEARLRCSPMKGHSHVYWYRQLPEEGLKFMVYLQKENIIDESGMPKERFSAEFPKEGPSILRIQQVVRGDSAAYFCASSPSPGFNYGYTFGSGTRLTVV.